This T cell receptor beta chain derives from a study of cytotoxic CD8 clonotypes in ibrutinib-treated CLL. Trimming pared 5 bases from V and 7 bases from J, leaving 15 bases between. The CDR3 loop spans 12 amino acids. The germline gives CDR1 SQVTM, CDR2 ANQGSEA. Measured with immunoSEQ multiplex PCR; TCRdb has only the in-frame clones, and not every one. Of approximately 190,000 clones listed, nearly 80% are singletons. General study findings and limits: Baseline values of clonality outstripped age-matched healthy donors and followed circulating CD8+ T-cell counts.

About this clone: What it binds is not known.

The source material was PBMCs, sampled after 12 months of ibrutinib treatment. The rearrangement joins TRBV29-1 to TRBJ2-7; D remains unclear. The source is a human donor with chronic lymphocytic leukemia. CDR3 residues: CSVRLGSLEQYF. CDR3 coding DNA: TGCAGCGTTCGGTTGGGCTCCCTAGAGCAGTACTTC.